This T cell receptor beta chain was obtained from a study of blood T cell repertoires in COVID-19. Comment on this clone: The same CDR3 can be traced to other DNA sequences in this sample.

Assay used: immunoSEQ multiplex PCR; TCRdb lists only in-frame clones, some missing. Among about 150,000 clones listed, roughly 80% were seen once. V gave up 10 bases and J gave up 0 bases; unmatched junction bases: 4. The CDR3 spans 13 residues. Germline V gives CDR1 KGHDR, CDR2 SFDVKD. The TCR was taken from a man in his sixties with acute or convalescent COVID-19. The V call is TRBV24-1, the J call TRBJ1-1; the match to TRBD1 covers 7 bases. The sequenced sample was peripheral blood. In DNA, the CDR3 is TGTGCCACAAGGGACAGTTTGAACACTGAAGCTTTCTTT. Protein product: CATRDSLNTEAFF.